This entry concerns a single T cell receptor beta chain. The entry originates in a study of blood T cell repertoires in COVID-19. The method was immunoSEQ multiplex PCR; TCRdb's version includes in-frame clones alone and lacks a portion of them. The sample lists fewer than 130,000 clones, 69% seen once, with approximately 6.2% in the top ten. This receptor was identified in a man older than 75 with acute or convalescent COVID-19. The sequencing sample was made of peripheral blood.

CDR3 amino acids: CASSLGQGQTYEQYF. The CDR3 DNA reads TGTGCCAGCAGTTTAGGGCAGGGACAAACCTACGAGCAGTACTTC. The J gene is TRBJ2-7, the V gene TRBV27; perhaps TRBD1 as D (6 bases). Germline-derived CDR1 and CDR2 are MNHEY and SMNVEV (reference sequence). The CDR3 has 15 amino acids. Trimming shortened V by 2 bases and J by 2 bases, and 13 bases separated the two germline ends.